Below, one T cell receptor beta chain is given with its context. Isolation of PBMCs was performed on about 9.9 ml fresh peripheral blood. These data belong to a study of T cells in Graves' hyperthyroidism and ophthalmopathy. The investigators amplified TCR beta CDR3 regions from RNA transcripts. Carried out on the TCR CDR3, a first-round RT-PCR used the HTBI primer set. TCRdb used MiXCR to reprocess the multiplex PCR reads, holding one entry per CDR3 protein. The table lists approximately 360,000 distinct CDR3 sequences, roughly 25% of them singletons. The germline CDR1 and CDR2 sequences are SSHAT and FNYEAQ (reference sequence). CDR3 size: 13 residues.

The chain links TRBV7-7 to TRBJ1-1; a weak D match, TRBD1 (5 bases). The sample was blood. The clonotype comes from a middle-aged man with Graves' hyperthyroidism. This chain's CDR3 is CASSRDLNTEAFF. The CDR3 DNA reads TGTGCTAGCTCCCGGGACCTAAACACTGAAGCTTTCTTT.